This T cell receptor (beta chain) was identified in a study of T-cell memory formation after mild COVID-19. Trimming pared 2 bases from V and 1 base from J, leaving 13 bases between. The CDR3 has 16 residues. CDR1 is SEHNR, CDR2 FQNEAQ, per germline (reference sequence). A few counts support this clonotype. TCRdb redid the calling of the 5' RACE reads with MiXCR, one entry per CDR3 protein. The table includes 470,000 or so distinct CDR3 sequences, about a sixth detected once. V gene TRBV7-9 combines with J gene TRBJ2-3; a weak D match, TRBD2 (5 bases). Sequencing used PBMCs or a T cell subset sorted from them (not recorded which). This TCR was sampled from a man aged 18 to 29 who had mild COVID-19 (a few samples of this study predate the infection). Cell type and time point are not known. CDR3 protein: CASSLSQDWRTDTQYF. The CDR3 nucleotides are TGTGCCAGCAGCTTAAGTCAGGACTGGCGCACAGATACGCAGTATTTT. Full variable domain (outside the CDR3, taken from reference TRBV7-9 and TRBJ2-3): DTGVSQNPRHKITKRGQNVTFRCDPISEHNRLYWYRQTLGQGPEFLTYFQNEAQLEKSRLLSDRFSAERPKGSFSTLEIQRTEQGDSAMYLCASSLSQDWRTDTQYFGPGTRLTVL.